This T cell receptor (beta chain) was documented in a study of high-grade serous ovarian cancer treatment subgroups. As regards this clone: No antigen is known for it.

Generated by immunoSEQ multiplex PCR, the TCRdb table keeps only in-frame clones and is missing some. The table shows about 7,600 clones, with roughly three quarters occurring only once. Study-wide results and limits: Different patients shared almost no repertoire; same-patient tumors shared roughly 0.1 to 0.8. Spatial context was lost because tumors were sequenced in bulk.

The ends lost 5 bases at V and 4 bases at J; junction bases unmatched: 2. The germline V gene has CDR1 LGHNA and CDR2 YNFKEQ. The CDR3 length is 15 residues. Tumor samples were taken before definitive surgery or chemotherapy. J is TRBJ2-1 and V is TRBV4-2; 13 bases line up with TRBD2. Sequenced input: tumor tissue. The source is a human donor with high-grade serous ovarian cancer. CDR3 in amino acids: CASSGTSGNYNEQFF. CDR3 nucleotides: TGTGCCAGCAGCGGGACTAGCGGGAATTACAATGAGCAGTTCTTC.